These 2 T cell receptor beta chains share one sample of origin, sequenced in a study of blood T cell repertoires in COVID-19. Libraries were prepared by immunoSEQ multiplex PCR; TCRdb keeps only in-frame clonotypes and omits some of them. The table lists some 80,000 clones, around 88% of them singletons. Sample: peripheral blood. All receptors come from a human donor in a cohort sampled during active COVID-19.

This chain uses TRBV12-5 with TRBJ2-5; D might be TRBD1 (6 bases). This CDR3 spans 15 amino acids. Germline V gene data show CDR1 as LGHNT and CDR2 as FRNRAP. V dropped 4 bases and J dropped 0 bases, with 12 bases sitting between them. The CDR3 bases are TGTGCTAGTGGTTCCCCAGGGGCGTACCAAGAGACCCAGTACTTC. It codes for CASGSPGAYQETQYF. Variable domain in full (rest from reference TRBV12-5 and TRBJ2-5): DARVTQTPRHKVTEMGQEVTMRCQPILGHNTVFWYRQTMMQGLELLAYFRNRAPLDDSGMPKDRFSAEMPDATLATLKIQPSEPRDSAVYFCASGSPGAYQETQYFGPGTRLLVL.

The chain employs TRBV10-3 and TRBJ1-1; 7 bases match TRBD1. This CDR3 has 16 residues. Germline loops: CDR1 ENHRY, CDR2 SYGVKD. V shed 9 bases, J shed 2 bases, and the junction held 15 bases outside the gene matches. In DNA form, the CDR3 reads TGTGCCATAAGAGGATCCCGGGACAGCCTTAACACTGAAGCTTTCTTT. Translation: CAIRGSRDSLNTEAFF.